These 17 T cell receptor beta chains were sequenced from one sample in a study of T cells in tuberculosis. TCRdb's table, derived via immunoSEQ multiplex PCR, lists solely in-frame clones and lacks some. The sample records roughly 28,000 clones, around 89% being singletons. The material sequenced was PBMCs. The receptors were sampled from a donor aged 10 to 29 with latent tuberculosis or without tuberculosis infection.

This chain uses TRBV5-4 with TRBJ2-3; 11 bases map to TRBD2. CDR3 length equals 20 residues. With 3 bases clipped from V and 0 bases from J, the junction kept 15 bases outside the gene matches. Germline-derived CDR1 and CDR2 are SGHNT and YYREEE (reference sequence). CDR3 coding DNA: TGTGCCAGCAGCTCCCCCCCTAGCGGGGGGTTGATCCTTAGCACAGATACGCAGTATTTT. This translates into CASSSPPSGGLILSTDTQYF.

The chain couples TRBV7-6 to TRBJ2-7, with D perhaps matching TRBD2 (5 bases). The CDR3 loop spans 14 amino acids. V was pared by 1 base and J by 3 bases, with 10 bases between. Per germline, CDR1 SGHVS and CDR2 FNYEAQ. As DNA, the CDR3 is TGTGCCAGCAGCTTAGAACAAGGAGGCTACGAGCAGTACTTC. Protein sequence: CASSLEQGGYEQYF.

The count of this clone is one. V gene TRBV10-3 combines with J gene TRBJ2-3, with 8 bases matching TRBD2. The germline V gene has CDR1 ENHRY and CDR2 SYGVKD. The CDR3 contains 15 residues. Trimming took 4 bases from V and 2 from J; bases not matched to a gene: 5. CDR3 amino acids: CAISAGRGATDTQYF. The CDR3 DNA reads as TGTGCCATCAGTGCGGGGCGGGGGGCCACAGATACGCAGTATTTT.

The rearrangement joins TRBV10-3 to TRBJ1-5; TRBD1 matches 8 bases. Germline V gene sequence: CDR1 ENHRY, CDR2 SYGVKD. The junction had 14 bases not matched to a gene; V was cut back by 10 bases and J by 6 bases. The CDR3 loop spans 15 amino acids. Written as DNA, the CDR3 is TGTGCCACCTTGCCAGGGGGCCCTTGGGGTCAGCCCCAGCATTTT. Amino acids: CATLPGGPWGQPQHF.

The chain joins TRBV7-9 to TRBJ2-3; 8 nucleotides align to TRBD2. This CDR3 contains 15 residues. Germline loops: CDR1 SEHNR, CDR2 FQNEAQ (reference sequence). V trimming: 4 bases; J trimming: 0 bases; junction bases outside the gene matches: 3. In DNA form, the CDR3 reads TGTGCCAGCAGCTCCCCGGGGGGGAGCACAGATACGCAGTATTTT. The encoded protein is CASSSPGGSTDTQYF.

This chain uses TRBV7-2 with TRBJ1-1, with 10 bases that match TRBD1. The junction had 9 bases not matched to a gene; V was cut back by 4 bases and J by 10 bases. The CDR3 consists of 14 residues. Germline CDR1 SGHTA, CDR2 FQGNSA. The DNA of the CDR3 is TGTGCCAGCAGCTCAAGGAGACAGGGGGCGGGAGCTTTCTTT. This translates into CASSSRRQGAGAFF. The variable domain in full, with the rest retrieved from reference TRBV7-2 and TRBJ1-1, is GAGVSQSPSNKVTEKGKDVELRCDPISGHTALYWYRQSLGQGLEFLIYFQGNSAPDKSGLPSDRFSAERTGGSVSTLTIQRTQQEDSAVYLCASSSRRQGAGAFFGQGTRLTVV.

The sample holds one count of this clone. Other DNA sequences within the sample encode an identical CDR3. This sequence joins TRBV11-3 and TRBJ1-3, with 10 bases fitting TRBD1. This CDR3 contains 15 residues. V lost 5 bases, J lost 4 bases, and 5 bases stayed unmatched. The V gene's germline CDR1 is SGHNT and CDR2 YENEEA. CDR3 coding DNA: TGTGCCAGCAGCCCGGGACAGGGGCCAGGAAACACCATATATTTT. It encodes CASSPGQGPGNTIYF.

The V call is TRBV6-4, the J call TRBJ2-1; 12 nucleotides line up with TRBD2. The CDR3 sequence is 17 residues long. Trimming removed 0 bases from V and 10 bases from J; junction bases left unmatched: 10. In germline, CDR1 is MRHNA, CDR2 SNTAGT. CDR3 nucleotides: TGTGCCAGCAGTGACTCCAGCCTAGCGGGGGGGCCATACGAGCAGTTCTTC. Protein product: CASSDSSLAGGPYEQFF.

The chain joins TRBV6-1 to TRBJ1-2; TRBD1 is a possible D gene (5 bases). The CDR3 sequence is 13 residues long. Trimming stripped 8 bases from V and 4 bases from J, with 14 bases between. Germline CDR1 and CDR2: MNHNS and SASEGT. CDR3 coding DNA: TGTGCCAGCCAGGAAGGGGTCCTCTATGGCTACACCTTC. It codes for CASQEGVLYGYTF.

The rearrangement uses TRBV11-2 and TRBJ2-7; 10 positions agree with TRBD2. The CDR3 length is 12 residues. The germline CDR1 and CDR2 sequences are SGHAT and FQNNGV. Trimming at V came to 8 bases and at J to 4 bases, leaving 2 bases not matched to a gene. CDR3 loop: CASASGGYEQYF. CDR3 bases: TGTGCCAGCGCTAGCGGGGGTTACGAGCAGTACTTC.

This clone occurred a few times. The chain uses TRBV19 and TRBJ1-5, with D unclear. The germline CDR1 and CDR2 sequences are LNHDA and SQIVND (reference sequence). V gave up 3 bases and J gave up 1 base, with 7 bases separating them. The CDR3 covers 14 residues. This chain's CDR3 is CASSIAGSNQPQHF. The CDR3 DNA reads TGTGCCAGTAGTATCGCGGGGAGCAATCAGCCCCAGCATTTT.

A single count supports this clone. The genes are TRBV9 and TRBJ2-1; weak D call: TRBD2 (5 bases). Germline CDR1 reads SGDLS; CDR2 reads YYNGEE. This CDR3 has 12 residues. The germline V and J ends were trimmed by 4 bases and 7 bases, with 9 bases remaining between them. DNA of the CDR3: TGTGCCAGCAGCACCCGACTAAATGAGCAGTTCTTC. Encoded protein: CASSTRLNEQFF.

The chain has TRBV9 and TRBJ1-2; no reliable D call. The CDR3 covers 14 residues. Germline CDR1 SGDLS, CDR2 YYNGEE. Trimming cost V 5 bases and J 3 bases, with 14 bases left between them. The CDR3 DNA is TGTGCCAGCAGTCCGGGGTCGGGTGACTATGGCTACACCTTC. Encoded protein: CASSPGSGDYGYTF.

The chain combines TRBV27 with TRBJ2-3; TRBD2 matches 8 bases. Germline V gene lookup returns CDR1 MNHEY and CDR2 SMNVEV (reference sequence). V gave up 6 bases and J gave up 3 bases; unmatched junction bases: 11. CDR3 length: 16 amino acids. The CDR3: CASRSPGGGITDTQYF. CDR3 in DNA: TGTGCCAGCAGATCCCCTGGCGGGGGGATAACAGATACGCAGTATTTT.

The chain has TRBV2 and TRBJ2-2; TRBD2 aligns across 14 bases. The CDR3 has 15 residues. Germline loops: CDR1 SNHLY, CDR2 FYNNEI. The V segment lost 4 bases and the J segment 9 bases; nucleotides outside the gene matches: 4. CDR3 DNA sequence: TGTGCCAGCAGTGGGACTAGCGGGGGGCCTCGGGAGCTGTTTTTT. Protein sequence: CASSGTSGGPRELFF. The entire variable domain, with the rest obtained from reference TRBV2 and TRBJ2-2, is as follows: EPEVTQTPSHQVTQMGQEVILRCVPISNHLYFYWYRQILGQKVEFLVSFYNNEISEKSEIFDDQFSVERPDGSNFTLKIRSTKLEDSAMYFCASSGTSGGPRELFFGEGSRLTVL.

The rearrangement joins TRBV6-5 to TRBJ1-1; no firm D call. This CDR3 spans 13 amino acids. Looked up from germline, CDR1 is MNHEY and CDR2 is SVGAGI. Between the trimmed V and J ends, which lost 2 bases and 1 base, there was a span of 5 bases. The CDR3 is CASSYAGNTEAFF. CDR3 in DNA: TGTGCCAGCAGTTACGCCGGGAACACTGAAGCTTTCTTT.

The rearrangement uses TRBV15 and TRBJ1-2, with unresolved D. Germline V gene sequence: CDR1 LNHNV, CDR2 YYDKDF (reference sequence). Trimming removed 5 bases from V and 7 bases from J, with 11 bases in between. The CDR3 has 12 residues. CDR3 DNA sequence: TGTGCCACCAGCTGGAAAGGACTTGGCTACACCTTC. Translation gives CATSWKGLGYTF.